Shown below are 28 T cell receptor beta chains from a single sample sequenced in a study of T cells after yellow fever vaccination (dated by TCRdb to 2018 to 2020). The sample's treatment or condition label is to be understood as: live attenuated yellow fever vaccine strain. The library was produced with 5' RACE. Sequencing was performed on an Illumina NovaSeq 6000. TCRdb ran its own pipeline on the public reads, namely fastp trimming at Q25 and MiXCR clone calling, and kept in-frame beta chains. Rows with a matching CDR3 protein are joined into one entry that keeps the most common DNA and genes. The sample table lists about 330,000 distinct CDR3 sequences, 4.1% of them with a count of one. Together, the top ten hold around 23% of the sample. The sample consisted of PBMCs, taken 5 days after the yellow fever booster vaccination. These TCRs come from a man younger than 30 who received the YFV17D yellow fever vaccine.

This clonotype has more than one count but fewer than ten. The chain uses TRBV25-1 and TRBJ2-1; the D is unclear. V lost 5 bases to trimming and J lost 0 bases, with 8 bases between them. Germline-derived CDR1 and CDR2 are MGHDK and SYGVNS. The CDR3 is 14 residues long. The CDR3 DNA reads TGTGCCAGCAGTACCGTTTACTCCTACAATGAGCAGTTCTTC. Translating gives CASSTVYSYNEQFF.

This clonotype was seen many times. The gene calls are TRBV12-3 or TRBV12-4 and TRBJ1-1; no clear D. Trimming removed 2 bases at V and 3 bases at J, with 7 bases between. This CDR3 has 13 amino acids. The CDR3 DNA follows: TGTGCCAGCAGTTTAAGGTGGGACACTGAAGCTTTCTTT. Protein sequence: CASSLRWDTEAFF.

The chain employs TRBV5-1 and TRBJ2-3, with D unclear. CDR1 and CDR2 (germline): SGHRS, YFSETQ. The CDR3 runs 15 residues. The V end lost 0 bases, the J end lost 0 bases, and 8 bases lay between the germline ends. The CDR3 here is CASSLASYSTDTQYF. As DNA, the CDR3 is TGCGCCAGCAGCTTGGCGAGTTACAGCACAGATACGCAGTATTTT.

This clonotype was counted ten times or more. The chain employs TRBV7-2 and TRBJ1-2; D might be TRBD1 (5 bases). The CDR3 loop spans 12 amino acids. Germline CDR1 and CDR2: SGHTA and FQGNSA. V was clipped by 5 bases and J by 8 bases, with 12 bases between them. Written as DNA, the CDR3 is TGTGCCAGCAGCCCACAGGCGGGAGGCTACACCTTC. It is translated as CASSPQAGGYTF.

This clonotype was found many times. CDR3 nucleotide sequence: TGTGCCAGCAGCTTAAAGACAGGGGGGCCTTACAATGAGCAGTTCTTC. This sequence encodes CASSLKTGGPYNEQFF. The genes are TRBV7-2 and TRBJ2-1, with 9 nucleotides matching TRBD1. V dropped 2 bases and J dropped 4; count of bases not matched to a gene: 6. The germline gives CDR1 SGHTA, CDR2 FQGNSA. The CDR3 spans 16 residues.

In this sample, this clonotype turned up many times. DNA for the CDR3: TGTGCCAGCTCCCCGGGACAGGGGTCTTACGAGCAGTACTTC. This encodes CASSPGQGSYEQYF. This chain joins TRBV18 and TRBJ2-7; TRBD1 matches 10 bases. After removal of 6 bases from V and 4 bases from J, the junction contained 6 bases not matched to a gene. CDR3 length: 14 residues. The germline CDR1 and CDR2 sequences are KGHSH and LQKENI.

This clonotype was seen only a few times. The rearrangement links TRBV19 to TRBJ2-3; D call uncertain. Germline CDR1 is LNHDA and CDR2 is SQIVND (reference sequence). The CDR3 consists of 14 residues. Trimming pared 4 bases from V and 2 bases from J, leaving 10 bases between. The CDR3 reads CASSSRFTTDTQYF. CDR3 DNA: TGTGCCAGTAGTAGCAGGTTTACCACAGATACGCAGTATTTT. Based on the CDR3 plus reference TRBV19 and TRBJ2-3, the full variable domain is DGGITQSPKYLFRKEGQNVTLSCEQNLNHDAMYWYRQDPGQGLRLIYYSQIVNDFQKGDIAEGYSVSREKKESFPLTVTSAQKNPTAFYLCASSSRFTTDTQYFGPGTRLTVL.

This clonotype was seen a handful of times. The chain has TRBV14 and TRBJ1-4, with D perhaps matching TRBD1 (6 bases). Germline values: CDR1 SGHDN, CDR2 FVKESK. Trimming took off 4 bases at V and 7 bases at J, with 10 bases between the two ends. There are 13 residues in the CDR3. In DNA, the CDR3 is TGTGCCAGCAGCCCAGGGGCGATTGAAAAACTGTTTTTT. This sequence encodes CASSPGAIEKLFF.

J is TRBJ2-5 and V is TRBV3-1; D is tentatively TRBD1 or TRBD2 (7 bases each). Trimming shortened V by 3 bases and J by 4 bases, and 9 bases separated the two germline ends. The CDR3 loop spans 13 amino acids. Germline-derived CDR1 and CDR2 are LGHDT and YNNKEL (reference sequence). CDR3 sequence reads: CASSHRGGETQYF. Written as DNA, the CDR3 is TGTGCCAGCAGCCACAGGGGGGGAGAGACCCAGTACTTC.

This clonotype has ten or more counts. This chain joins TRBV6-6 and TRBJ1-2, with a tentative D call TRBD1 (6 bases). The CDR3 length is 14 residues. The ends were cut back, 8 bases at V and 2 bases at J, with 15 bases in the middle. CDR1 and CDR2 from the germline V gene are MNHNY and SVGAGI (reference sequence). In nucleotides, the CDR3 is TGTGCCAGCTTTCCTGGGGGCCGGAACTATGGCTACACCTTC. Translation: CASFPGGRNYGYTF.

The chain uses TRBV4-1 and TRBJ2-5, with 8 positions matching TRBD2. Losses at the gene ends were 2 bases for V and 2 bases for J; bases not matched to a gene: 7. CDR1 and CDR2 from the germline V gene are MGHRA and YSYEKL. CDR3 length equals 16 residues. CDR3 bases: TGCGCCAGCAGCCAAACCAGCGAGCGGGGGCAAGAGACCCAGTACTTC. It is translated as CASSQTSERGQETQYF.

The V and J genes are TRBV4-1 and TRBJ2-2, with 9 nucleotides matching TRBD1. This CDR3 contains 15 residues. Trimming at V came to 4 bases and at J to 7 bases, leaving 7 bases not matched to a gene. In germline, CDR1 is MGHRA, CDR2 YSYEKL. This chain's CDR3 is CASSRGTGIVGELFF. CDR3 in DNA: TGCGCCAGCAGCCGGGGGACAGGGATAGTCGGGGAGCTGTTTTTT.

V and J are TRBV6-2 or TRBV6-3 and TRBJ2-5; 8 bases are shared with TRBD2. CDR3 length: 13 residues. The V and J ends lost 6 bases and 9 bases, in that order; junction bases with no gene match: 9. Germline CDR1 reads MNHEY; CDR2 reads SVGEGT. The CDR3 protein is CASSLVLAEAQYF. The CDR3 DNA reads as TGTGCCAGCAGCCTCGTACTAGCGGAGGCCCAGTACTTC.

Here the CDR3 DNA reads TGTGCCATCAGTATCCGGGACAGGCAGAGCTATAATTCACCCCTCCACTTT. This encodes CAISIRDRQSYNSPLHF. The chain links TRBV10-3 to TRBJ1-6; 8 bases are a match to TRBD1. CDR3 size: 17 residues. CDR1 and CDR2 (germline): ENHRY, SYGVKD. Trimming cost V 5 bases and J 3 bases; bases outside gene matches: 9.

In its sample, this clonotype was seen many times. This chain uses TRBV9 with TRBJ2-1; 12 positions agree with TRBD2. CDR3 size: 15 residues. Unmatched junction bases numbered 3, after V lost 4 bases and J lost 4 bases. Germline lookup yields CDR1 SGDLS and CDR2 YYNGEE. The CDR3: CASSRTSGDYNEQFF. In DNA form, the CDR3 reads TGTGCCAGCAGCCGGACTAGCGGGGATTACAATGAGCAGTTCTTC.

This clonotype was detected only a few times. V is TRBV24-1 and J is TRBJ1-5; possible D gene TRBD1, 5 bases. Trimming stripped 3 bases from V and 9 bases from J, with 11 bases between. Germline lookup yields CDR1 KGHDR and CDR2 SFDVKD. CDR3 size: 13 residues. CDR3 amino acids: CATSDPYGGPQHF. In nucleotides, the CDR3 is TGTGCCACCAGTGATCCCTATGGGGGGCCCCAGCATTTT.

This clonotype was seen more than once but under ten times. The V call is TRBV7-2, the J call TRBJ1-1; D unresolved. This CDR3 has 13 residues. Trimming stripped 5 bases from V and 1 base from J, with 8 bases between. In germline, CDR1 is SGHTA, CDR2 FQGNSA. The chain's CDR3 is CASSIGTNTEAFF. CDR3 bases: TGTGCCAGCAGCATTGGAACGAACACTGAAGCTTTCTTT.

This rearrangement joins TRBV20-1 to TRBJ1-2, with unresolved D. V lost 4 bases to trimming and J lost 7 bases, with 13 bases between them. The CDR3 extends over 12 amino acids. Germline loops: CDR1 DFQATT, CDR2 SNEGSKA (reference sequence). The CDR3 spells CSANPDFGGYTF. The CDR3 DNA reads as TGCAGTGCTAACCCAGATTTTGGTGGCTACACCTTC.

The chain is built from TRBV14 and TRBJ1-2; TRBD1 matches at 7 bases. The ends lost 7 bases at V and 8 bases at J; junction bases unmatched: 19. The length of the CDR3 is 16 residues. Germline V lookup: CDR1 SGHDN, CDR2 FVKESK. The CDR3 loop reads CASTLLKGAPPRGYTF. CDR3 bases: TGTGCCAGCACCCTCCTCAAGGGGGCCCCGCCGAGGGGCTACACCTTC.

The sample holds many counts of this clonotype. The CDR3 DNA follows: TGCAGTGGGGGGAGGAGCTCCTACAATGAGCAGTTCTTC. The encoded protein is CSGGRSSYNEQFF. V usage is TRBV20-1 and J usage is TRBJ2-1; TRBD2 is a possible D gene (6 bases). Germline V gives CDR1 DFQATT, CDR2 SNEGSKA (reference sequence). V was shortened by 7 bases and J by 0 bases, with 10 bases between the two germline ends. This CDR3 is built from 13 residues.

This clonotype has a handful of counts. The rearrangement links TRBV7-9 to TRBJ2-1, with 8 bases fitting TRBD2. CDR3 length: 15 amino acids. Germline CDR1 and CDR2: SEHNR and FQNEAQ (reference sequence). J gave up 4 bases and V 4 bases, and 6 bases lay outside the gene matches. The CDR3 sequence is CASSSKRGRYNEQFF. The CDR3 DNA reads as TGTGCCAGCAGCTCGAAGCGGGGGCGATACAATGAGCAGTTCTTC.

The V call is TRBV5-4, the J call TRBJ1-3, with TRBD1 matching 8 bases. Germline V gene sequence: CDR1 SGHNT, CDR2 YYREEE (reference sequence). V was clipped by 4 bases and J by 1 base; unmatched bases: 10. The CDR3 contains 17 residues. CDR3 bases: TGTGCCAGCAGCCCGGAGACAGGGGTCGTGTCTGGAAACACCATATATTTT. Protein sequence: CASSPETGVVSGNTIYF.

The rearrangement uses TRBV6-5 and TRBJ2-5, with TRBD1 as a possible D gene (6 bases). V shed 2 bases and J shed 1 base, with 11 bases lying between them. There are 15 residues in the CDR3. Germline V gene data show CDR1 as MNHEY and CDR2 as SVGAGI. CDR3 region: CASSYLAGAQETQYF. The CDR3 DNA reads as TGTGCCAGCAGTTACCTTGCAGGGGCCCAAGAGACCCAGTACTTC.

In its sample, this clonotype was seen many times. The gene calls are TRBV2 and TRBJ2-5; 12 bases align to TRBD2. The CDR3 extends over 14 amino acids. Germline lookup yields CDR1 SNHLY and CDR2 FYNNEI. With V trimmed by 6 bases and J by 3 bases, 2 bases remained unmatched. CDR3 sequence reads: CASSRLAGEETQYF. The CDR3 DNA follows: TGTGCCAGCAGCCGACTAGCGGGGGAAGAGACCCAGTACTTC.

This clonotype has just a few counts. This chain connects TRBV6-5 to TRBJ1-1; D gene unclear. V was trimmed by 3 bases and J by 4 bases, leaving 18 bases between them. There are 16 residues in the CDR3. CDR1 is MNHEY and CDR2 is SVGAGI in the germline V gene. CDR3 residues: CASSYKPGPGGTEAFF. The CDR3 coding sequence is TGTGCCAGCAGTTATAAACCTGGTCCGGGTGGCACTGAAGCTTTCTTT.

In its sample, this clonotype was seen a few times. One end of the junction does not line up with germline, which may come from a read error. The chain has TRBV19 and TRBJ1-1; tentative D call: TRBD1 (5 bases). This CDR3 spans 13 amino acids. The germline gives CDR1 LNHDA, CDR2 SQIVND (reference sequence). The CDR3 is CATTTRGAFTEAF. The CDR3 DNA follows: TGTGCCACCACAACAAGGGGCGCATTCACTGAAGCTTTT.

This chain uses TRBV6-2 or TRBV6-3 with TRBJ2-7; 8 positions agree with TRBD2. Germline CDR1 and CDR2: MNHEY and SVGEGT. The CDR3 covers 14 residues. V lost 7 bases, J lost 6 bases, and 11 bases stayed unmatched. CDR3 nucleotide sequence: TGTGCCAGCAACCCGGGGACTAGTAGTTCCGAGCAGTACTTC. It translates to CASNPGTSSSEQYF.

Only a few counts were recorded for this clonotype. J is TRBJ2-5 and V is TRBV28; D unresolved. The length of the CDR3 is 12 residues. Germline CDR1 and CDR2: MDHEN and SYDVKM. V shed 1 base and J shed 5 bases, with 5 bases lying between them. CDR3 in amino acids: CASSLLKETQYF. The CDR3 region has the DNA TGTGCCAGCAGTTTATTGAAGGAGACCCAGTACTTC.